Given below is one TCR beta chain in context. The antigen is not known. This record comes from a study of T cell responses to AZD1222 COVID-19 vaccine. CDR1 is SGHAT and CDR2 is FQDESV in the germline V gene (reference sequence). Trimming took 1 base from V and 2 from J; bases not matched to a gene: 2. The CDR3 runs 15 residues. Profiled with immunoSEQ multiplex PCR; TCRdb holds only in-frame clones, not every one. Here the sample spans some 180,000 clones, 85% to 95% being singletons. General study findings and limits: White British donors predominated, females outnumbered males, and clonal diversity was possibly underestimated. Baseline seropositivity occurred in only a handful of AZD1222 recipients. Epitopes outside B.1.351 and B.1.1.7 mutated regions reportedly drew nearly half of spike TCRs. None of the repertoires were sampled until the peak T cell response had passed.

This clonotype was obtained from an adult who received the AZD1222 COVID-19 vaccine. The input for sequencing was peripheral blood, taken 28 days after the second AZD1222 dose. V usage is TRBV11-1 and J usage is TRBJ2-1; 7 nucleotides match TRBD2. CDR3 sequence reads: CASSLVRGAYNEQFF. The DNA of the CDR3 is TGTGCCAGCAGCTTAGTACGGGGGGCCTACAATGAGCAGTTCTTC.